This TCR beta chain was profiled in a study of graft-versus-host responses after intestinal transplantation. Overall study: In this cohort, recipients had multivisceral, liver-intestinal, or isolated intestinal transplants. Anti-thymocyte globulin served as induction for all recipients, who then took tacrolimus and steroids for about 3 years. Study results and limitations: Among circulating GvH clones, peak levels were associated with early post-transplant declines in HvG clones.

Germline values: CDR1 MNHEY, CDR2 SMNVEV (reference sequence). The V segment lost 3 bases and the J segment 5 bases; nucleotides outside the gene matches: 2. CDR3 length: 13 amino acids. Assay: immunoSEQ multiplex PCR; the TCRdb copy retains only in-frame clones and omits some. The data show tens of thousands of clones, with about 90% seen just once and about 6.3% held by the top ten. Remarks on this clone: Its cognate antigen is unknown.

This chain links TRBV27 with TRBJ2-7; 9 bases agree with TRBD2. The receptor was derived from a human donor who received an intestinal transplant. The sequencing here drew on unstimulated CD8+ T cells sorted from spleen or lymph node cells, taken before intestinal transplant. The CDR3 loop reads CASSFASGNEQYF. The CDR3 coding sequence is TGTGCCAGCAGTTTCGCTAGCGGGAACGAGCAGTACTTC.